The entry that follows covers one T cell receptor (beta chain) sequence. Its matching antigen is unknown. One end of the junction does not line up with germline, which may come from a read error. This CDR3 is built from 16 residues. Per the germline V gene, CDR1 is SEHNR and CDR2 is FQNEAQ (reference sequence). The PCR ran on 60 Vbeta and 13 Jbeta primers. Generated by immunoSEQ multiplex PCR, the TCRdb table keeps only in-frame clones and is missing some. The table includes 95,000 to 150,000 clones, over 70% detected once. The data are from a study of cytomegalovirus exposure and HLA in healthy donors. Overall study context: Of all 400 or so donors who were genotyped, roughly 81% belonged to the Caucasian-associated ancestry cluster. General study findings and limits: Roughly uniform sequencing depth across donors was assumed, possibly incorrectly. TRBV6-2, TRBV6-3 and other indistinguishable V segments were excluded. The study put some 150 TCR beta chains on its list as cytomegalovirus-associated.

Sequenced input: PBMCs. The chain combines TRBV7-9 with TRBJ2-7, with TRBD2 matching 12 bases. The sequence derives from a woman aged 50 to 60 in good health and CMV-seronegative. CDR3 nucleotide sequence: TGTTCCAGCAGTTTTAATAGGACTAGCGGGAAAAACGAGCAGTACTTC. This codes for CSSSFNRTSGKNEQYF.